This TCR beta chain comes out of a study of T cell responses to AZD1222 COVID-19 vaccine. Study-wide results and caveats: Reportedly, nearly half of unique spike TCRs recognized epitopes outside B.1.351/B.1.1.7 mutations. Spike was spanned by vaccine-associated CD4 TCRs, which were dominant at 160-218 and 743-854. Repertoires were obtained solely post-peak T cell response.

Measured with immunoSEQ multiplex PCR; TCRdb has only the in-frame clones, and not every one. The repertoire holds more than 70,000 clones, with approximately 90% as singletons. Germline-derived CDR1 and CDR2 are SGHVS and FNYEAQ. The CDR3 loop spans 16 amino acids. Trimming took 1 base from V and 0 from J, leaving 11 bases between them. Note on this clone: Its antigen is unidentified.

This clonotype was obtained from an adult who received the AZD1222 COVID-19 vaccine. The chain links TRBV7-6 to TRBJ2-3; the D gene is possibly TRBD2 (6 bases). The sequencing used peripheral blood, collected 28 days after the second AZD1222 dose. CDR3 sequence: CASSLGAGGSTDTQYF. The CDR3 DNA sequence: TGTGCCAGCAGCTTAGGGGCCGGGGGTAGCACAGATACGCAGTATTTT.